This T cell receptor (beta chain) is drawn from a study of cytomegalovirus exposure and HLA in healthy donors. Findings and limits, study-wide: Fewer N-insertions (relative to the approximately 700-donor mean) were reportedly seen in an Asian-associated ancestry cluster in a later analysis.

Remarks on this clone: The antigen is undetermined.

The PCR made use of 60 Vbeta and 13 Jbeta primers. Clones were sequenced by immunoSEQ multiplex PCR, and TCRdb holds only the in-frame ones, with some missing. The profile shows roughly 170,000 clones, almost 85% of them singletons. CDR1 is SGHDT and CDR2 is YYEEEE in the germline V gene. Trimming left V 2 bases short and J 2 bases short, with 10 bases between. The CDR3 spans 14 residues. V and J are TRBV5-6 and TRBJ2-5; D possibly corresponds to TRBD2 (5 bases). Specimen: PBMCs. The sequence was obtained from a girl between 5 and 17 years old in good health and CMV-seropositive. The CDR3 region has the DNA TGTGCCAGCAGCTTACCCGGGGATCAAGAGACCCAGTACTTC. It specifies CASSLPGDQETQYF.